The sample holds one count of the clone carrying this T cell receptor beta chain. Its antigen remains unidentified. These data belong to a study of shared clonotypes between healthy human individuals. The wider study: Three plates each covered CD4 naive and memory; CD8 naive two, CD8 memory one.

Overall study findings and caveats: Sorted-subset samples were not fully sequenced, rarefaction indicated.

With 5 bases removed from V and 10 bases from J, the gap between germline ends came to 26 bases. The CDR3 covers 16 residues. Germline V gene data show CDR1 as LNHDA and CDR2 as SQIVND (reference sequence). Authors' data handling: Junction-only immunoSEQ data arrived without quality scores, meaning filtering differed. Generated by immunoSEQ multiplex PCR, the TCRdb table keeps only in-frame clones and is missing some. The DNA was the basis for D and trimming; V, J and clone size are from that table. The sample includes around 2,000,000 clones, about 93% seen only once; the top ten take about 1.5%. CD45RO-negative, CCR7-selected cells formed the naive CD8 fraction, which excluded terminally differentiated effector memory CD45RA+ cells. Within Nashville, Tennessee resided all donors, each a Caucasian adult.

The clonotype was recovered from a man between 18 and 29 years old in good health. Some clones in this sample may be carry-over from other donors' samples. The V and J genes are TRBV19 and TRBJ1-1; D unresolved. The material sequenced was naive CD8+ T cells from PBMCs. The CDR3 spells CASSAMDGQVTLGAFF. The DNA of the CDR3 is TGTGCCAGTAGTGCTATGGACGGCCAAGTAACGTTGGGAGCTTTCTTT.